This entry features one TCR beta chain sequence. Its antigen remains unknown. These data are taken from a study of OX40 agonist ivuxolimab in advanced cancers. J gave up 5 bases and V 1 base, and 3 bases lay outside the gene matches. This CDR3 region has 15 residues. Germline V gene lookup returns CDR1 MGHRA and CDR2 YSYEKL. Produced via immunoSEQ multiplex PCR; TCRdb's table is partial and in-frame only. The data show roughly 30,000 clones, with about 93% seen just once and around 8.9% held by the top ten. Study-wide points: At 0.1-3.0 mg/kg, partial responders had clonal expansion among the lowest observed.

Systemic immunosuppression or a history of autoimmune disease excluded patients. Blood got drawn at baseline, again on cycle 4 day 1, and then on cycle 7 day 1. V usage is TRBV4-1 and J usage is TRBJ2-1; 9 bases are shared with TRBD2. This material consisted of CD4+ or CD8+ T cells sorted from blood, taken in a trial of the OX40 agonist ivuxolimab. The source is an adult with an advanced solid tumor such as melanoma, head and neck, liver or kidney cancer. CDR3 sequence: CASSQASGRNNEQFF. Written as DNA, the CDR3 is TGCGCCAGCAGCCAAGCAAGCGGGAGGAACAATGAGCAGTTCTTC.